The T cell receptor (beta chain) described here comes from a study of T cell responses to AZD1222 COVID-19 vaccine. The germline V gene has CDR1 SGHRS and CDR2 YFSETQ. The CDR3 length is 17 residues. V shed 1 base and J 0 bases; nucleotides not matched to a gene: 3. TCRdb's copy holds only in-frame clones and misses some; the assay was immunoSEQ multiplex PCR. The sample has approximately 110,000 clones; about 93% are singletons. The chain uses TRBV5-1 and TRBJ2-6; 8 bases are a match to TRBD1. The material sequenced was peripheral blood, taken on day 0 of AZD1222 vaccination. The origin of this receptor is an adult in good health. CDR3 region: CASSLWTGRSGANVLTF. CDR3 DNA sequence: TGCGCCAGCAGCTTGTGGACAGGGCGCTCTGGGGCCAACGTCCTGACTTTC. The full variable domain, in which reference TRBV5-1 and TRBJ2-6 provide the parts outside the CDR3, is KAGVTQTPRYLIKTRGQQVTLSCSPISGHRSVSWYQQTPGQGLQFLFEYFSETQRNKGNFPGRFSGRQFSNSRSEMNVSTLELGDSALYLCASSLWTGRSGANVLTFGAGSRLTVL.